This TCR beta chain is from a study of cytotoxic CD8 clonotypes in ibrutinib-treated CLL. Study background: Within the patient group, around twelve were relapsed/refractory and fewer than 16 treatment-naive, and approximately 17 were IGHV unmutated. Response samples came after a median roughly 11 months of treatment, range 6 to 36. Study observations and caveats: Few clonotypes were public, and these shrank or held steady under treatment. The study sampled sustained-remission and progressing patients at different times.

Germline CDR1 reads MNHEY; CDR2 reads SVGAGI. Between the trimmed V and J ends, which lost 2 bases and 4 bases, there was a span of 9 bases. CDR3 length: 13 amino acids. As for this clone: Its antigen is currently unknown.

Sequencing was performed with immunoSEQ multiplex PCR; in TCRdb, only in-frame clones are kept and a portion is missing. The sample holds about 140,000 clones, approximately 77% seen once. The chain combines TRBV6-5 with TRBJ2-7; the D is unclear. This TCR derives from a human donor with chronic lymphocytic leukemia. The material sequenced was PBMCs, taken after 12 months of ibrutinib treatment. The CDR3 here is CASSYRAEYEQYF. The CDR3 DNA reads as TGTGCCAGCAGTTACCGGGCCGAATACGAGCAGTACTTC.